This T cell receptor beta chain was profiled in a study of cytomegalovirus exposure and HLA in healthy donors. In the study overall: Of all 360 or so donors who were genotyped, roughly 81% belonged to the Caucasian-associated ancestry cluster.

Whole-study results and caveats: Later on, an analysis found that several of the most significant clusters appeared to be linked to common viral pathogens, which included parvovirus B19.

Note on this clone: As yet, its antigen is unknown.

The PCR had 60 Vbeta and 13 Jbeta primers. Here immunoSEQ multiplex PCR was the method, and the copy in TCRdb shows in-frame clones only, minus some. This table holds approximately 150,000 clones, 82% found once. Germline CDR1 LNHDA, CDR2 SQIVND (reference sequence). Trimming took off 9 bases at V and 4 bases at J, with 16 bases between the two ends. CDR3 length: 14 residues. The chain employs TRBV19 and TRBJ1-5, with D possibly being TRBD1 (5 bases). This TCR was recovered from a male donor in good health and CMV-seronegative. The source material was PBMCs. The chain's CDR3 is CASRWGAGNQPQHF. In DNA form, the CDR3 reads TGTGCCAGCCGTTGGGGCGCAGGAAATCAGCCCCAGCATTTT.